This entry describes one TCR beta chain. Antigen specificity is unknown. V was trimmed by 3 bases and J by 2 bases, leaving 14 bases between them. CDR1 is LNHDA, CDR2 SQIVND, per germline (reference sequence). This CDR3 contains 16 residues. Sequencing was performed with immunoSEQ multiplex PCR; in TCRdb, only in-frame clones are kept and a portion is missing. The repertoire consists of roughly 700,000 clones, with about nine tenths occurring once and the leading ten covering 30% to 40%. This entry belongs to a study of shared clonotypes between healthy human individuals. Whole-study findings and limits: Memory subsets generally showed smaller estimated richness than naive subsets did.

The sample was memory CD8+ T cells from PBMCs. Specified subset: CD45RO+ cells pooled with CCR7-negative TemRA cells. The clonotype was recovered from a man aged 18 to 30 in good health. Some clones in this sample may be carry-over from other donors' samples. The chain combines TRBV19 with TRBJ1-5; D is uncertain. The CDR3 here is CASSIFLGSGNQPQHF. CDR3 nucleotide sequence: TGTGCCAGTAGTATTTTTCTGGGGTCGGGCAATCAGCCCCAGCATTTT.